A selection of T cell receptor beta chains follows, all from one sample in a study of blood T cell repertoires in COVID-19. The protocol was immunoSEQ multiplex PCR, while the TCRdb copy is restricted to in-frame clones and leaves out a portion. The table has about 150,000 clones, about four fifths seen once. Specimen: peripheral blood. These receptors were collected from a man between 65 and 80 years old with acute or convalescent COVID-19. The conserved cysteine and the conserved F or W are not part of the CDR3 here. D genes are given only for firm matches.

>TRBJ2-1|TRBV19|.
ASTSRGYNEQF
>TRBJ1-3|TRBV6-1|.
ASSEDSQLAPGNTIY
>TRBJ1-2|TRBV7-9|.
ASSATVTSGYT
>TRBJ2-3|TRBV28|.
AARGSDTQY
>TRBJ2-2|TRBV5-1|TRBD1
ASSSSGTVTNTGELF
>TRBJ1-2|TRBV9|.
ASSETGRERGYT
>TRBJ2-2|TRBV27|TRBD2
ASSLSPRGLAGGRVTGELF
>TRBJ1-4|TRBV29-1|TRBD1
SVEERDRKGKLF
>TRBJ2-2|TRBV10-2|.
ASTGTAAVNTGELF
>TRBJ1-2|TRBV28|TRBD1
ASSTPQVGQGGGYT
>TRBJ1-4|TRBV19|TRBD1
ASREGQGASKLF
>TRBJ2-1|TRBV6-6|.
ASRGNPVNEQF
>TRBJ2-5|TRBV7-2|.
ASSPGRSSYQETQY
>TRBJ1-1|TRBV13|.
ASSFTGDEAF
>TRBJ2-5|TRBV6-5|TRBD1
ASSLQGATTQY
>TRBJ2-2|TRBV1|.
TSSHSLAGKVTGTGELF
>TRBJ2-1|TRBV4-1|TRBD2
ASMKYVEGVAGASYNEQF
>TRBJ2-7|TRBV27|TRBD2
ASSLVGGTYEQY
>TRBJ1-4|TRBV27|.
ASSPRTGDEKLF
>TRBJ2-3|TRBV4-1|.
ASSQEWAGGTDTQY
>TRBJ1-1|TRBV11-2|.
ASSLTRVNTEAF
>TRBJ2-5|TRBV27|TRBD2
ASSWRLAGGETQY
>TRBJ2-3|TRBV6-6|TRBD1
ASSSRDRGTDTQY
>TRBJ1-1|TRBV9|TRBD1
ASSPRGQGGGSEAF
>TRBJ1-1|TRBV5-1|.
ASSLDPTTSTEAF
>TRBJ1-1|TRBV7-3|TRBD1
ASSLQGAYTEAF
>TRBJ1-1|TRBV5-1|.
ASSLDRVPTEAF
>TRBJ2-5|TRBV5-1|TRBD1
ASSLQTGEGETQY
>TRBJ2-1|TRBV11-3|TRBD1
ASSARQGVNSEQF
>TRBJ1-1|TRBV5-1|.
ASSLVWRDSEAF
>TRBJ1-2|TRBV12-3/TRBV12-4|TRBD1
ASSQGQRHGYT
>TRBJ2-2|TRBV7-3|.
ASSSEGFVGITGELF
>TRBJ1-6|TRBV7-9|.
ASSLSGSGSPLH
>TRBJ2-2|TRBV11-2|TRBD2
ASSSPTSGGAEGELF
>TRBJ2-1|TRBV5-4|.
ASSLDGFSEQF
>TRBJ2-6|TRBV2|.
ASTLLTGTGANVLT
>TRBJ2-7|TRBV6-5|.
ASSYVLGSNSYEQY
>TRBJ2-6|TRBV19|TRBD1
ASSIRDSPPGANVLT
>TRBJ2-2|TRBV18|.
ASSPPVRDTGELF
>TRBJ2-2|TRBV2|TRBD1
ASSPQGSLGTGELF
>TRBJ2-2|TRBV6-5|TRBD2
ASSYSPSGTGELF
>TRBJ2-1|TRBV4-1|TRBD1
ASSAPGGASRNEQF
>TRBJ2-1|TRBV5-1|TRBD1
ASSPLEGAHNEQF
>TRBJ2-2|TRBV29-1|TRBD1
SVATGGSAGELF
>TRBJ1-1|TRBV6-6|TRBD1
ASRPWTGNTEAF